Listed below are T cell receptor beta chains from one sample, sequenced in a study of blood T cells in healthy people across ages. TCRdb re-called the 5' RACE reads through MiXCR, storing one row per CDR3 protein. The sample has about a million distinct CDR3 sequences, roughly 51% seen once. Material for sequencing was blood. Receptors were obtained from a woman aged 55-69 years in good health. Each CDR3 is given with its conserved first and last residue. D genes are given only for firm matches. Not every row has a clone size; where given, it reads once, few, many or a size class.

cdr3_aa	cdr3_nt	clone_size	d_call	v_call	j_call
CASSLGFMVSYF	TGTGCCAGCAGCTTGGGGTTTATGGTTTCGTACTTC	-	-	TRBV5-5	TRBJ2-4
CASRMTGVGYNEQYF	TGTGCCAGCAGAATGACAGGGGTTGGCTACAATGAGCAGTACTTC	once	TRBD1	TRBV28	TRBJ2-7
CVSSFFGLADYNEQFF	TGTGTCAGCAGCTTTTTCGGACTAGCGGATTACAATGAGCAGTTCTTC	once	TRBD2	TRBV11-2	TRBJ2-1
CSARATLGGFVTDTQYF	TGCAGTGCTAGAGCCACCCTGGGAGGGTTTGTTACAGATACGCAGTATTTT	-	TRBD2	TRBV20-1	TRBJ2-3
CASQVTSGRFETQYF	TGTGCCAGCCAGGTGACTAGCGGGAGATTTGAGACCCAGTACTTC	few	TRBD2	TRBV25-1	TRBJ2-5
CASSATTSLMEQFF	TGTGCCAGCAGCGCCACGACTAGTTTAATGGAGCAGTTCTTC	-	-	TRBV9	TRBJ2-1
CSPLSGTTYEQYF	TGCAGTCCCCTGAGCGGGACAACCTACGAGCAGTACTTC	-	-	TRBV20-1	TRBJ2-7
CASRGGLQETQYF	TGTGCCAGCAGGGGGGGGCTGCAAGAGACCCAGTACTTC	-	-	TRBV12-3/TRBV12-4	TRBJ2-5
CASSPQQTGLDGYTF	TGCGCCAGCAGCCCCCAACAGACAGGGTTGGATGGCTACACCTTC	-	TRBD1	TRBV4-1	TRBJ1-2
CASRRQGGYGYTF	TGTGCCAGCAGGAGACAGGGTGGCTATGGCTACACCTTC	-	TRBD1	TRBV28	TRBJ1-2
CSAGTTGYKNIQYF	TGCAGTGCTGGGACCACAGGGTATAAAAACATTCAGTACTTC	many	-	TRBV20-1	TRBJ2-4
CASSLRTEYNEQFF	TGCGCCAGCAGCTTACGGACGGAGTACAATGAGCAGTTCTTC	few	-	TRBV4-1	TRBJ2-1
CASSPRSGRSLGRQFF	TGTGCCAGCAGCCCCAGAAGCGGGAGGTCCCTGGGGAGGCAGTTCTTC	-	TRBD2	TRBV6-2/TRBV6-3	TRBJ2-1
CASSQRGGPKQYF	TGTGCCAGCAGCCAGAGGGGGGGGCCGAAGCAGTACTTC	-	-	TRBV3-1	TRBJ2-7
CASVDGRGYTF	TGTGCCAGCGTTGACGGCCGCGGCTACACCTTC	-	-	TRBV7-9	TRBJ1-2
CASSLSKMADQRWYF	TGTGCCAGCAGTTTATCGAAGATGGCCGACCAGCGATGGTACTTC	-	-	TRBV27	TRBJ2-4
CASMNLAAYNEQFF	TGTGCCAGTATGAATCTAGCCGCCTACAATGAGCAGTTCTTC	-	-	TRBV2	TRBJ2-1
CASSPKLRDRSQVGEQYF	TGTGCCAGCAGCCCTAAACTCCGGGACAGGTCTCAGGTGGGGGAGCAGTACTTC	-	TRBD1	TRBV7-9	TRBJ2-7
CASSTLAGGLFF	TGTGCCAGCAGTACCCTAGCGGGAGGTCTGTTCTTC	many	TRBD2	TRBV6-6	TRBJ2-1
CASSQGQGRSSYEQYF	TGCGCCAGCAGCCAAGGCCAGGGACGGAGCTCCTACGAGCAGTACTTC	-	-	TRBV4-1	TRBJ2-7
CASSRGDLSNQPQHF	TGTGCCAGCAGCCGGGGAGACCTAAGCAATCAGCCCCAGCATTTT	-	-	TRBV7-9	TRBJ1-5
CASSVSGVEQYF	TGTGCCAGCAGTGTGTCAGGGGTCGAGCAGTACTTC	few	-	TRBV27	TRBJ2-7
CASSNSREKLFF	TGCGCCAGCAGCAACTCTCGGGAAAAACTGTTTTTT	once	-	TRBV6-5	TRBJ1-4
CSARDRSRLGRNTEAFF	TGCAGTGCTAGAGATCGATCCCGACTCGGGCGGAACACTGAAGCTTTCTTT	-	-	TRBV20-1	TRBJ1-1
CASSQSGGLTYEQYF	TGTGCCAGCAGCCAAAGCGGGGGACTTACCTACGAGCAGTACTTC	few	TRBD2	TRBV3-1	TRBJ2-7
CASSFTAGVMGEQYF	TGTGCCAGCAGTTTCACGGCGGGAGTTATGGGCGAGCAGTACTTC	few	TRBD2	TRBV27	TRBJ2-7
CASTTGPYNEQFF	TGTGCCAGCACCACAGGGCCCTACAATGAGCAGTTCTTC	-	-	TRBV28	TRBJ2-1
CASSLFILAIKNTGELFF	TGTGCCAGCAGCTTATTCATTCTAGCCATCAAAAACACCGGGGAGCTGTTTTTT	-	-	TRBV7-2	TRBJ2-2
CASSERQGPGEKLFF	TGTGCCAGCAGCGAAAGACAGGGGCCCGGTGAAAAACTGTTTTTT	few	TRBD1	TRBV7-2	TRBJ1-4
CASSLLGGVPYEQYF	TGTGCCAGCAGCTTATTAGGGGGAGTACCTTACGAGCAGTACTTC	many	-	TRBV7-8	TRBJ2-7
CTSKGGTTQETQYF	TGTACCAGCAAGGGAGGGACAACCCAAGAGACCCAGTACTTC	-	-	TRBV6-5	TRBJ2-5
CASSPGTGSTYEQYF	TGTGCCAGTAGTCCGGGGACAGGCAGTACCTACGAGCAGTACTTC	many	TRBD1	TRBV19	TRBJ2-7
CATYTGGEGTDTQYF	TGTGCCACCTATACAGGGGGAGAAGGCACAGATACGCAGTATTTT	-	TRBD1	TRBV27	TRBJ2-3
CASSASGKETQYF	TGTGCCAGCAGTGCCTCGGGGAAAGAGACCCAGTACTTC	-	-	TRBV28	TRBJ2-5
CASSWGRKLTDTQYF	TGTGCCAGCAGCTGGGGGAGGAAACTCACAGATACGCAGTATTTT	few	-	TRBV7-9	TRBJ2-3
CASNPSVLAGNEQYF	TGTGCCAGCAACCCCTCGGTCTTAGCGGGCAATGAGCAGTACTTC	-	TRBD2	TRBV2	TRBJ2-5
CSGRGGETQYF	TGCAGCGGACGAGGGGGCGAGACCCAGTACTTC	-	TRBD1	TRBV29-1	TRBJ2-5
CASSPLAGEVSYEQYF	TGTGCCAGCTCACCACTAGCGGGAGAGGTATCCTACGAGCAGTACTTC	-	TRBD2	TRBV18	TRBJ2-7
CASSPFPGDYGYTF	TGTGCCAGCAGTCCTTTCCCTGGGGACTATGGCTACACCTTC	-	-	TRBV7-9	TRBJ1-2
CASPPIRGPFINEQYF	TGTGCCAGCCCCCCAATACGGGGGCCTTTCATCAATGAGCAGTACTTC	-	-	TRBV28	TRBJ2-5
CASRVGGTNEQFF	TGTGCCAGCAGGGTGGGAGGGACCAATGAGCAGTTCTTC	-	TRBD2	TRBV7-3	TRBJ2-1